The entry below describes one T cell receptor beta chain. The source of the sample is a study of blood T cell repertoires in COVID-19. Study-level information: Material from acute and convalescent COVID-19 was sourced from the United States, Italy and Spain. PBMCs, B-cell-depleted T cells, or T cells provided the cDNA or gDNA that made up the material.

Per the original methods: Reference gene primer amplification gave nucleated cell count estimates. Repertoires were generated with immunoSEQ multiplex PCR, while TCRdb's copy carries only in-frame clones and drops some. Clone size and the V and J calls come from that table; the DNA yielded D and trimming. The sample carries 30,000 to 50,000 clones, more than 70% recorded once. Germline CDR1 is LGHDT and CDR2 is YNNKEL (reference sequence). This CDR3 is built from 14 residues. V dropped 1 base and J dropped 3 bases, with 9 bases sitting between them. The clonotype was recovered from a man aged 55 to 70 with acute or convalescent COVID-19. The chain links TRBV3-1 (or the pseudogene TRBV3-2) to TRBJ1-1; D not certain. Sequenced input: peripheral blood. The CDR3 nucleotides are TGTGCCAGCAGCCAAGGAAGGGAGTACACTGAAGCTTTCTTT. Its protein product is CASSQGREYTEAFF.